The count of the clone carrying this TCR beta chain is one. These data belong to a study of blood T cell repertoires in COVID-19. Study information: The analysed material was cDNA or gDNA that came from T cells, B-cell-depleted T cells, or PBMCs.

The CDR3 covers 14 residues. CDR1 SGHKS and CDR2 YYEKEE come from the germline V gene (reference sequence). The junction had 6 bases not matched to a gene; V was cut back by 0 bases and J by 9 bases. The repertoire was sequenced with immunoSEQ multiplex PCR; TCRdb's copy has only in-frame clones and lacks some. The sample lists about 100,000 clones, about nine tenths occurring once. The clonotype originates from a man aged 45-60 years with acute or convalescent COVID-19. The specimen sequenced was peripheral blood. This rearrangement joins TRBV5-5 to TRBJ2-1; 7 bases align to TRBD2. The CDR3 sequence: CASSLAALALEQFF. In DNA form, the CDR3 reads TGTGCCAGCAGCTTGGCCGCACTAGCGCTTGAGCAGTTCTTC.